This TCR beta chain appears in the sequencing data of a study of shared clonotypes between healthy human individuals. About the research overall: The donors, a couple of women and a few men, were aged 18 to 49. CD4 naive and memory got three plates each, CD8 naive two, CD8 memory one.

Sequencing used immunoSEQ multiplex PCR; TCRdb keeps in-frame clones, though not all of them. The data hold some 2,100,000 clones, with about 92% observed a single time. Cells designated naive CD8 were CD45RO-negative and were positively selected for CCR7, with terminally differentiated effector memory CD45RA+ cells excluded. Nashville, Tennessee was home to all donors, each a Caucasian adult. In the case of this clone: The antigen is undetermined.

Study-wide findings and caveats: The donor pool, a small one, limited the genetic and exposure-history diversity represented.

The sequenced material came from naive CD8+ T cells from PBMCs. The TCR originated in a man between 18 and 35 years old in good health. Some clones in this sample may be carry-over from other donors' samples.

The CDR3 DNA follows: TGTGCCAGCTCACGGGGACAGTGGGGGACTAATGAAAAACTGTTTTTT. This translates into CASSRGQWGTNEKLFF. The J gene is TRBJ1-4, the V gene TRBV18, with 7 bases that match TRBD1. CDR1 is KGHSH and CDR2 is LQKENI in the germline V gene. The CDR3 is made up of 16 amino acids. V shed 4 bases, J shed 2 bases, and the junction held 7 bases outside the gene matches.